The 30 T cell receptor beta chains in this list originate from one sample, sequenced in a study of siplizumab effects on memory and regulatory T cells. Libraries were prepared by immunoSEQ multiplex PCR; TCRdb keeps only in-frame clonotypes and omits some of them. The top ten hold around 6.5% of the sample, which has 94,000 or so clones, 90% to 95% seen once. The source material was CD8+ T cells sorted from blood. The receptors shown here come from a human donor in good health.

This clone has a count of ten or more. J is TRBJ2-1 and V is TRBV7-9; D possibly corresponds to TRBD2 (6 bases). The CDR3 has 15 amino acids. V lost 1 base to trimming and J lost 5 bases, with 12 bases between them. Germline CDR1 SEHNR, CDR2 FQNEAQ (reference sequence). DNA of the CDR3: TGTGCCAGCAGCTTAGTTACGGGGGACCACAATGAGCAGTTCTTC. Translation gives CASSLVTGDHNEQFF. The entire variable domain, with the rest obtained from reference TRBV7-9 and TRBJ2-1, is as follows: DTGVSQNPRHKITKRGQNVTFRCDPISEHNRLYWYRQTLGQGPEFLTYFQNEAQLEKSRLLSDRFSAERPKGSFSTLEIQRTEQGDSAMYLCASSLVTGDHNEQFFGPGTRLTVL.

This chain links TRBV9 with TRBJ2-2; 9 nucleotides align to TRBD2. J was trimmed by 3 bases and V by 4 bases; bases with no gene match: 7. Germline lookup yields CDR1 SGDLS and CDR2 YYNGEE. The CDR3 runs 16 residues. The CDR3 reads CASSSRAGGDTGELFF. For the CDR3, the DNA is TGTGCCAGCAGCTCCCGGGCGGGGGGGGACACCGGGGAGCTGTTTTTT.

The DNA for the CDR3 is TGTGCCAGCAGCACGGGACAGGGATACGAGCAGTACTTC. This codes for CASSTGQGYEQYF. The chain combines TRBV7-9 with TRBJ2-7; 9 nucleotides agree with TRBD1. Trimming cost V 5 bases and J 4 bases; bases outside gene matches: 3. Germline V CDR1 and CDR2: SEHNR, FQNEAQ (reference sequence). The CDR3 is 13 amino acids.

The chain carries TRBV13 and TRBJ1-2; maybe TRBD1 (5 bases). CDR1 and CDR2 from the germline V gene are PRHDT and FYEKMQ (reference sequence). The CDR3 spans 12 residues. Trimming removed 5 bases at V and 8 bases at J, with 12 bases between. The CDR3 sequence: CASSTGLEGYTF. The CDR3 nucleotides read TGTGCCAGCAGCACGGGACTCGAGGGCTACACCTTC. Full variable domain (remainder filled in from reference TRBV13 and TRBJ1-2): AAGVIQSPRHLIKEKRETATLKCYPIPRHDTVYWYQQGPGQDPQFLISFYEKMQSDKGSIPDRFSAQQFSDYHSELNMSSLELGDSALYFCASSTGLEGYTFGSGTRLTVV.

V usage is TRBV5-6 and J usage is TRBJ2-5; a weak D match, TRBD1 (5 bases). This CDR3 contains 13 residues. Trimming pared 5 bases from V and 3 bases from J, leaving 11 bases between. Germline CDR1 SGHDT, CDR2 YYEEEE. The CDR3 loop reads CASRLTVEETQYF. Here the CDR3 DNA reads TGTGCCAGCAGACTGACAGTCGAAGAGACCCAGTACTTC.

The V and J genes are TRBV4-3 and TRBJ1-1; D gene unclear. Between the trimmed V and J ends, which lost 0 bases and 1 base, there was a span of 12 bases. Per the germline V gene, CDR1 is LGHNA and CDR2 is YSLEER. This CDR3 region has 16 residues. The CDR3 DNA is TGCGCCAGCAGCCAAGATTTTGGGAACCCGAACACTGAAGCTTTCTTT. Its translation is CASSQDFGNPNTEAFF.

This rearrangement joins TRBV4-1 to TRBJ2-2; the D gene is possibly TRBD1 (5 bases). The V gene lost 0 bases and the J gene lost 6 bases, with 11 bases spanning the gap. Germline values: CDR1 MGHRA, CDR2 YSYEKL. The CDR3 covers 15 residues. Here the CDR3 reads CASSQDLDISGELFF. The DNA for the CDR3 is TGCGCCAGCAGCCAAGATTTGGACATTTCCGGGGAGCTGTTTTTT.

The J gene is TRBJ2-2, the V gene TRBV4-1; 7 nucleotides agree with TRBD2. There are 19 residues in the CDR3. J was trimmed by 0 bases and V by 4 bases; bases with no gene match: 14. CDR1 is MGHRA, CDR2 YSYEKL, per germline. CDR3: CASSPRTGLGGANTGELFF. The DNA for the CDR3 is TGCGCCAGCAGCCCACGGACCGGACTAGGAGGGGCGAACACCGGGGAGCTGTTTTTT.

The V call is TRBV7-3, the J call TRBJ2-5, with 15 bases that match TRBD2. Germline trimming cut 2 bases from V and 5 bases from J; bases unmatched to any gene: 0. The CDR3 covers 15 residues. Germline lookup yields CDR1 SGHTA and CDR2 FQGTGA. The CDR3 sequence: CASSLGTSGGETQYF. DNA for the CDR3: TGTGCCAGCAGCTTAGGGACTAGCGGGGGGGAGACCCAGTACTTC.

V and J are TRBV4-1 and TRBJ2-1, with 9 bases aligning to TRBD2. The CDR3 contains 14 residues. The trim removed 0 bases at V and 7 bases at J, leaving 1 base unmatched. Looked up from germline, CDR1 is MGHRA and CDR2 is YSYEKL. The CDR3 DNA sequence: TGCGCCAGCAGCCAAGAAACTAGCGGGAATGAGCAGTTCTTC. This translates into CASSQETSGNEQFF.

This chain connects TRBV5-6 to TRBJ2-7; 10 nucleotides align to TRBD2. This CDR3 comprises 16 residues. In germline, CDR1 is SGHDT, CDR2 YYEEEE. V was pared by 3 bases and J by 4 bases, with 10 bases of the junction left unmatched. CDR3 nucleotide sequence: TGTGCCAGCAGCTATAGAACTAGCGGGGTACAATACGAGCAGTACTTC. Translated: CASSYRTSGVQYEQYF.

Worth noting for this clone: Sequence at one end of the junction differs from germline and may be a read error. The J gene is TRBJ2-3, the V gene TRBV9; 12 bases line up with TRBD2. Germline values: CDR1 SGDLS, CDR2 YYNGEE. This CDR3 region has 16 residues. The CDR3 DNA reads as TGTGCCGGCAGCGCCACTAGCGGGGGGCCCACAGATACGCAGTATTTT. Its translation: CAGSATSGGPTDTQYF.

The genes are TRBV6-6 and TRBJ2-1; maybe TRBD2 (6 bases). Germline loops: CDR1 MNHNY, CDR2 SVGAGI (reference sequence). V gave up 5 bases and J gave up 1 base, with 12 bases separating them. The CDR3 runs 15 residues. The DNA for the CDR3 is TGTGCCAGCAGTCCGTGGGGGGATTCCTACAATGAGCAGTTCTTC. This translates into CASSPWGDSYNEQFF.

Comments on this clone: A junction boundary mismatches the germline segment, possibly from a read error. The genes are TRBV7-7 and TRBJ2-3; D possibly corresponds to TRBD1 (5 bases). There are 14 residues in the CDR3. Germline V gene sequence: CDR1 SSHAT, CDR2 FNYEAQ (reference sequence). The CDR3 bases are TGTGCTAGCAGCCCGGACAAGGGCGCGGATACGCAGTATTTT. Its translation is CASSPDKGADTQYF.

The chain has TRBV7-9 and TRBJ2-1; 8 bases are a match to TRBD1. The CDR3 extends over 15 amino acids. The junction had 5 bases not matched to a gene; V was cut back by 5 bases and J by 2 bases. Germline values: CDR1 SEHNR, CDR2 FQNEAQ (reference sequence). The CDR3: CASSHGTGAYNEQFF. Written as DNA, the CDR3 is TGTGCCAGCAGCCACGGGACAGGTGCCTACAATGAGCAGTTCTTC.

The V gene is TRBV14, the J gene TRBJ2-3; D not resolved. The CDR3 spans 15 residues. Germline CDR1 SGHDN, CDR2 FVKESK. V lost 2 bases to trimming and J lost 0 bases, with 9 bases between them. CDR3 nucleotide sequence: TGTGCCAGCAGCCAATTTCAGACTAGCACAGATACGCAGTATTTT. Protein sequence: CASSQFQTSTDTQYF.

This sequence joins TRBV27 and TRBJ2-7; perhaps TRBD2 as D (6 bases). Trimming removed 0 bases at V and 0 bases at J, with 9 bases between. Germline CDR1 reads MNHEY; CDR2 reads SMNVEV (reference sequence). CDR3 length equals 15 residues. The DNA of the CDR3 is TGTGCCAGCAGTTTATCTAGCGGACTCTCCTACGAGCAGTACTTC. Translating gives CASSLSSGLSYEQYF.

V is TRBV5-7 and J is TRBJ2-1, with 10 bases matching TRBD1. TRBV5-7 is labeled an ORF, and its function is uncertain. V was pared by 0 bases and J by 7 bases, with 10 bases of the junction left unmatched. The CDR3 runs 17 residues. The CDR3 reads CASSLDTTGGWKNEQFF. The CDR3 DNA is TGTGCCAGCAGCTTGGATACGACAGGGGGCTGGAAGAATGAGCAGTTCTTC.

This chain links TRBV30 with TRBJ1-6; D uncertain. The CDR3 runs to 16 residues. Germline-derived CDR1 and CDR2 are GTSNPN and SVGIG (reference sequence). Deletions cut 2 bases from V and 0 bases from J, with 11 bases between. DNA of the CDR3: TGTGCCTGGAGTTATGACCCGAGCTCCTATAATTCACCCCTCCACTTT. It specifies CAWSYDPSSYNSPLHF.

The chain joins TRBV7-3 to TRBJ2-1; the match to TRBD2 covers 7 bases. With 5 bases clipped from V and 3 bases from J, the junction kept 10 bases outside the gene matches. The germline gives CDR1 SGHTA, CDR2 FQGTGA. The CDR3 has 16 amino acids. Here the CDR3 reads CASSPLGGGSYNEQFF. The CDR3 DNA reads as TGTGCCAGCAGCCCCCTTGGGGGGGGAAGCTACAATGAGCAGTTCTTC. Complete variable domain (other parts from reference TRBV7-3 and TRBJ2-1): GAGVSQTPSNKVTEKGKYVELRCDPISGHTALYWYRQSLGQGPEFLIYFQGTGAADDSGLPNDRFFAVRPEGSVSTLKIQRTERGDSAVYLCASSPLGGGSYNEQFFGPGTRLTVL.

This clone came up once. The chain has TRBV14 and TRBJ2-7; weak D call: TRBD1 (6 bases). Germline assignment: CDR1 SGHDN and CDR2 FVKESK. The CDR3 extends over 13 amino acids. The germline V and J ends were trimmed by 6 bases and 2 bases, with 11 bases remaining between them. CDR3 nucleotide sequence: TGTGCCAGCAGACCGAGGGGGACCTACGAGCAGTACTTC. The encoded protein is CASRPRGTYEQYF.

V is TRBV4-1 and J is TRBJ2-3; D is possibly TRBD1 (5 bases). The germline gives CDR1 MGHRA, CDR2 YSYEKL. Trimming took 2 bases from V and 0 from J, leaving 9 bases between them. The CDR3 sequence is 15 residues long. CDR3 in amino acids: CASSQLPGSTDTQYF. CDR3 bases: TGCGCCAGCAGCCAATTACCAGGGAGCACAGATACGCAGTATTTT.

The chain couples TRBV7-2 to TRBJ1-5, with 8 bases aligning to TRBD1. The V gene's germline CDR1 is SGHTA and CDR2 FQGNSA. V shed 5 bases and J 6 bases; nucleotides not matched to a gene: 9. The CDR3 is 15 amino acids. CDR3 DNA sequence: TGTGCCAGCAGCAGCACCAGGGGGCCGGCTCAGCCCCAGCATTTT. As protein: CASSSTRGPAQPQHF.

This clone was counted a few times. V usage is TRBV6-5 and J usage is TRBJ2-7; no definite D call. This CDR3 has 15 amino acids. The germline V gene has CDR1 MNHEY and CDR2 SVGAGI. Deletions cut 4 bases from V and 2 bases from J, with 15 bases between. The chain's CDR3 is CASSSSAGTAYEQYF. In DNA, the CDR3 is TGTGCCAGCAGTTCCTCGGCCGGTACAGCCTACGAGCAGTACTTC.

V is TRBV9 and J is TRBJ2-6; 11 bases match TRBD2. This CDR3 contains 19 residues. Germline values: CDR1 SGDLS, CDR2 YYNGEE. V lost 3 bases, J lost 3 bases, and 11 bases stayed unmatched. CDR3 amino acids: CASSASFSGGAGGANVLTF. CDR3 in DNA: TGTGCCAGCAGCGCCTCGTTTAGCGGGGGGGCCGGTGGGGCCAACGTCCTGACTTTC. The full variable domain, completed using reference TRBV9 and TRBJ2-6, is DSGVTQTPKHLITATGQRVTLRCSPRSGDLSVYWYQQSLDQGLQFLIQYYNGEERAKGNILERFSAQQFPDLHSELNLSSLELGDSALYFCASSASFSGGAGGANVLTFGAGSRLTVL.

This chain joins TRBV19 and TRBJ1-2; no firm D call. The CDR3 is 15 residues long. V was shortened by 6 bases and J by 4 bases, with 18 bases between the two germline ends. Germline values: CDR1 LNHDA, CDR2 SQIVND (reference sequence). In DNA form, the CDR3 reads TGTGCCAGTAGACCCATCACGGACCCCATCTATGGCTACACCTTC. Translation gives CASRPITDPIYGYTF.

V and J are TRBV9 and TRBJ2-7; a possible D gene is TRBD2 (5 bases). This CDR3 is built from 17 residues. Germline values: CDR1 SGDLS, CDR2 YYNGEE. Trimming took off 2 bases at V and 3 bases at J, with 21 bases between the two ends. In DNA, the CDR3 is TGTGCCAGCAGCGTTTCGGCCAACCGGGATTCCAGCTACGAGCAGTACTTC. It specifies CASSVSANRDSSYEQYF. The full variable domain, rest sourced from reference TRBV9 and TRBJ2-7, is DSGVTQTPKHLITATGQRVTLRCSPRSGDLSVYWYQQSLDQGLQFLIQYYNGEERAKGNILERFSAQQFPDLHSELNLSSLELGDSALYFCASSVSANRDSSYEQYFGPGTRLTVT.

The gene calls are TRBV7-9 and TRBJ1-1; D ambiguous. The germline CDR1 and CDR2 sequences are SEHNR and FQNEAQ (reference sequence). The CDR3 covers 14 residues. The V gene lost 0 bases and the J gene lost 5 bases, with 10 bases spanning the gap. The CDR3 DNA follows: TGTGCCAGCAGCTTAGCTCGGGTAATGACTGAAGCTTTCTTT. Translating it yields CASSLARVMTEAFF.

The chain links TRBV15 to TRBJ2-5, with TRBD2 identical over 11 bases. CDR3 size: 16 residues. Germline values: CDR1 LNHNV, CDR2 YYDKDF (reference sequence). J gave up 2 bases and V 4 bases, and 6 bases lay outside the gene matches. This chain's CDR3 is CATSKGGLADQETQYF. The CDR3 coding sequence is TGTGCCACCAGCAAGGGGGGACTAGCGGATCAAGAGACCCAGTACTTC.

The chain combines TRBV6-5 with TRBJ2-1; the match to TRBD2 covers 9 bases. Trimming took 5 bases from V and 3 from J; bases not matched to a gene: 5. CDR3 length: 15 amino acids. Germline assignment: CDR1 MNHEY and CDR2 SVGAGI. CDR3 bases: TGTGCCAGCAGTCCTGGGACTAGCAACTACAATGAGCAGTTCTTC. This gives the protein CASSPGTSNYNEQFF.